This T cell receptor beta chain was captured in a study of PD-L1 blockade in urothelial cancer. About the research overall: About 85% of the roughly 29 patients were men whose urothelial cancer was bladder-origin. Blood analyses occurred 3 weeks (second dose) and 6 weeks post treatment start. Study-wide results and caveats: Tumor-linked clones in blood grew more by 3 weeks in durable-benefit patients.

Germline V gene sequence: CDR1 SGHNT, CDR2 YENEEA. This CDR3 has 13 amino acids. Deletions cut 2 bases from V and 3 bases from J, with 6 bases between. As for this clone: What it binds is unknown.

Sequenced by immunoSEQ multiplex PCR; TCRdb stores in-frame clones only, minus some. The sample includes around 100,000 clones, about 90% seen only once; the top ten take approximately 1%. This clonotype originated in a woman over 75 with urothelial cancer. Here the sequenced sample was PBMCs, taken around atezolizumab (anti-PD-L1) treatment. V usage is TRBV11-3 and J usage is TRBJ2-3; no clear D gene. CDR3 in DNA: TGTGCCAGCAGCTTACCCCAGACAGATACGCAGTATTTT. Its translation: CASSLPQTDTQYF.